The present entry profiles one TCR beta chain with its context. Its cognate antigen is unknown. Trimming shortened V by 0 bases and J by 0 bases, and 18 bases separated the two germline ends. The V gene's germline CDR1 is MGHRA and CDR2 YSYEKL. The CDR3 runs 19 residues. The source of the sample is a study of T cell repertoires in cytomegalovirus infection. TCRdb ran MiXCR on the reads and lists one entry per CDR3 protein. The table shows 110,000 or so distinct CDR3 sequences, with roughly 30% occurring only once. The sample was CD8+ T cells from cultured PBMCs, taken from culture after CMV antigen stimulation. The source is a human donor in good health (CMV status not recorded). Some clones in this sample may be carry-over from other donors' samples. The genes are TRBV4-1 and TRBJ1-5; D possibly corresponds to TRBD1 (6 bases). The CDR3, as DNA: TGCGCCAGCAGCCAAGATACGAACAGGGACGACTTTAGCAATCAGCCCCAGCATTTT. It codes for CASSQDTNRDDFSNQPQHF.